The present T cell receptor (beta chain) was sequenced within a study of identical twins. This clonotype was counted only a few times. TCRdb re-called the 5' RACE reads through MiXCR, storing one row per CDR3 protein. The data hold some 630,000 distinct CDR3 sequences, with just over 7% observed a single time. The CDR3 spans 15 residues. Germline V lookup: CDR1 MNHNS, CDR2 SASEGT. With 5 bases removed from V and 5 bases from J, the gap between germline ends came to 16 bases. These same records also appear under a second study, on yellow fever vaccine responses in identical twins.

The sequenced sample was PBMCs. The TCR sequence derives from a woman between 18 and 29 years old in good health. The chain recombines TRBV6-1 with TRBJ2-1; no clear D. CDR3 region: CASSQEEHPNNEQFF. For the CDR3, the DNA is TGTGCCAGCAGTCAAGAGGAGCACCCAAACAATGAGCAGTTCTTC.